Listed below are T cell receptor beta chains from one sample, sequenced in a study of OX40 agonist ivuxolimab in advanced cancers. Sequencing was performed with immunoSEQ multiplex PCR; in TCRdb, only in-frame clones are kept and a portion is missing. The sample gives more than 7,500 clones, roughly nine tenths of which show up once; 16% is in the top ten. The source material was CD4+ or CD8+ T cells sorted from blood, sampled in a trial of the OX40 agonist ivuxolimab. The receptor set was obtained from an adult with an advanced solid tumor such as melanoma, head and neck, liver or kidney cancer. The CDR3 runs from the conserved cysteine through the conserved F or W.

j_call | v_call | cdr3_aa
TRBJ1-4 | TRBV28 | CASRFLRAGGQEEKLFF
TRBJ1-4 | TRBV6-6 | CASSSRQGKTNEKLFF
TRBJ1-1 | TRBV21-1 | CASSKAGQIMNTEAFF
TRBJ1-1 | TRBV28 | CASSPQGNEAFF
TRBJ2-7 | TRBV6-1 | CASSRTGFYEQYF
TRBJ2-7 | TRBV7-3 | CASSLTAATSYEQYF
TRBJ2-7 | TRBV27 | CASSPGYLPGDEQYF
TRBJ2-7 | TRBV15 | CATREEDHEQYF
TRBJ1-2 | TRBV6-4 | CASRGDRDYGYTF
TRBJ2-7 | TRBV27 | CASSLSSGDRSHEQYF
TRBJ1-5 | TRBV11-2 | CASSLGRVNQPQHF
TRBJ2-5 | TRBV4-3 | CASSQGPGTGSILETQYF
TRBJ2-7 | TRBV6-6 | CASSYSVAYEQYF
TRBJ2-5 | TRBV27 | CASSFKETQYF
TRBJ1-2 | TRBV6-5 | CASSNGPNYGYTF
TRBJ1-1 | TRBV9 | CASSGGNTEAFF